This T cell receptor (beta chain) was sequenced in a study of read filtering for tumor transcriptome and immune sequencing. Study-level background: TCR-mapped reads were about 4 to 10.27 million with IR-seq versus roughly 75 to 1,400 with RNA-seq. Study results and limitations: Correlation between methods rose after single-read clonotypes were removed. The CD138-negative fraction was mixed bone marrow immune cells, not pure T cells. Single-read clonotypes: about 81.9% of IR-seq clonotypes (approximately 3.7% of reads), more than 70% of RNA-seq clonotypes (around 45% of reads).

This clonotype appeared many times. Its matching antigen is unknown. From 300 to 450 ng of RNA, a library with molecular barcoded alpha/delta and beta/gamma adaptors was made. Using its own MiXCR run on the reads, TCRdb lists one record per CDR3 protein. The data show more than 100,000 distinct CDR3 sequences, about 12% seen once. This CDR3 comprises 14 residues. V was shortened by 5 bases and J by 1 base, with 11 bases between the two germline ends. Germline CDR1 reads SGHNT; CDR2 reads YENEEA. Specimen: a population of CD138-negative cells sorted from bone marrow. The chain employs TRBV11-3 and TRBJ2-5; D remains ambiguous. This clonotype was sampled from a donor at least 40 years old with multiple myeloma. CDR3 loop: CASSPGRLQETQYF. The CDR3, as DNA: TGTGCCAGCAGCCCGGGCCGCCTCCAAGAGACCCAGTACTTC.